This T cell receptor beta chain was sequenced for a study of blood T cells in healthy people across ages. Study summary: Template-switching capture recovered about one barcoded beta molecule per two T cells. Study-level points and caveats: When set beside aged donors, long-lived donors presented more naive CD4+ cells and higher diversity. Roughly linear age-related decline in beta diversity appeared, significant by age about 37.

Each sample yielded at least 7 million isolated PBMCs. The use of a sample-barcoded 5' primer and a J-beta primer mix characterized a second PCR of roughly 6 to 12 cycles. One entry per CDR3 protein, called by TCRdb with MiXCR from the 5' RACE reads. The sample has about 900,000 distinct CDR3 sequences, under 80% seen once. This clonotype occurred a few times. Antigen: not known. V shed 5 bases and J shed 0 bases, with 10 bases lying between them. CDR1 is SGHTA, CDR2 FQGTGA, per germline. The CDR3 length is 15 residues. Source material: blood. The V and J genes are TRBV7-3 and TRBJ2-2; a weak D match, TRBD1 (6 bases). The sequence derives from a man aged 30 to 39 in good health. The CDR3 nucleotides are TGTGCCAGCAGCCTGACAGGAGCGAACACCGGGGAGCTGTTTTTT. Its translation: CASSLTGANTGELFF.